Sequencing of this TCR beta chain was carried out in a study of radiation and T cells in renal cell carcinoma. Study-wide context: Nephrectomy followed 15 Gy stereotactic body radiation by 4 weeks.

Trimming left V 4 bases short and J 0 bases short, with 10 bases between. Germline assignment: CDR1 MNHNS and CDR2 SASEGT. This CDR3 has 15 amino acids. Only in-frame clones appear in the TCRdb table, and some are missing; sequencing was by immunoSEQ multiplex PCR. The sample lists some 150,000 clones, roughly 80% occurring once. Findings and limits, study-wide: Without pretreatment biopsies, baseline tumor clonotype presence was undetermined. In blood, top tumor clones expanded by 2 weeks, shrinking by 4.

For this clone: Its cognate antigen is unknown.

Time point meaning: baseline pretreatment blood. Described treatment: 15 Gy SBRT to primary tumor, nephrectomy 4 weeks later. The tumor was a clear cell renal cell carcinoma. This chain connects TRBV6-1 to TRBJ1-5; D remains ambiguous. This specimen consisted of blood, obtained from a patient whose treatment included radiotherapy and nephrectomy. The clonotype originates from a woman aged 50 to 65 with renal cell carcinoma. Written as DNA, the CDR3 is TGTGCCAGCAGTGTCGGCAGTTATAGCAATCAGCCCCAGCATTTT. Amino acid sequence: CASSVGSYSNQPQHF.